These T cell receptor beta chains were read from a single sample in a study of CD4 T cells in relation to SARS-CoV-2 and coronaviruses. What these receptors recognize is not known. Assay: immunoSEQ multiplex PCR; the TCRdb copy retains only in-frame clones and omits some. Of about 23,000 clones in the sample, over 60% are singletons; the top ten hold around 30%. Sequenced: CD4+ T cells from PBMCs, cultured in vitro. The source is a human donor in good health. The conserved cysteine and the conserved F or W are not part of the CDR3 here.

J: TRBJ2-1
V: TRBV3-1/TRBV3-2
length: 14
CDR3: ASSLGGPSSYNEQF

J: TRBJ2-7
V: TRBV7-9
length: 11
CDR3: ASSYSASTEQY

J: TRBJ2-7
V: TRBV4-1
length: 13
CDR3: ASSQDQGLVREQY

J: TRBJ2-5
V: TRBV24-1
length: 13
CDR3: ATSDFGGGGETQY

J: TRBJ1-2
V: TRBV21-1
length: 9
CDR3: ARSEEYGYT

J: TRBJ2-1
V: TRBV7-2
length: 16
CDR3: ASSKERHTGTSRSEQF

J: TRBJ2-2
V: TRBV10-3
length: 13
CDR3: AISESGGDTGELF

J: TRBJ2-7
V: TRBV3-1/TRBV3-2
length: 12
CDR3: ASSQVTGGSEQY

J: TRBJ1-2
V: TRBV28
length: 12
CDR3: ASSLGQGANGYT

J: TRBJ2-1
V: TRBV11-2
length: 12
CDR3: ASSLGPIGGEQF

J: TRBJ1-2
V: TRBV27
length: 14
CDR3: ASSSSGQGGALYLT

J: TRBJ2-5
V: TRBV27
length: 11
CDR3: ASSLFRGETQY

J: TRBJ2-7
V: TRBV28
length: 11
CDR3: ASRKTSRYEQY

J: TRBJ2-7
V: TRBV18
length: 11
CDR3: ASSPRLDYEQY

J: TRBJ2-5
V: TRBV15
length: 13
CDR3: ATSRDPGKQETQY

J: TRBJ2-1
V: TRBV12-5
length: 15
CDR3: ASGPSGGPSSYNEQF

J: TRBJ1-4
V: TRBV27
length: 16
CDR3: ASSSTGYGGATNEKLF

J: TRBJ2-6
V: TRBV9
length: 15
CDR3: ASSVFRDSSGANVLT

J: TRBJ2-3
V: TRBV11-2
length: 12
CDR3: ASSYDRTTDTQY

J: TRBJ2-5
V: TRBV29-1
length: 13
CDR3: SVGQGAYYTETQY

J: TRBJ1-1
V: TRBV19
length: 10
CDR3: ASSNLGAEAF

J: TRBJ1-1
V: TRBV9
length: 13
CDR3: ASSVQGQGNTEAF

J: TRBJ2-5
V: TRBV13
length: 12
CDR3: ASSSDREEETQY

J: TRBJ2-7
V: TRBV3-1/TRBV3-2
length: 12
CDR3: ASSLQGTTYEQY

J: TRBJ1-1
V: TRBV2
length: 10
CDR3: ASSLQVTEAF

J: TRBJ2-5
V: TRBV7-7
length: 13
CDR3: ASSLADSALETQY

J: TRBJ1-1
V: TRBV5-1
length: 11
CDR3: ASSSGQGAGAF

J: TRBJ2-7
V: TRBV30
length: 9
CDR3: AWSGESEQY

J: TRBJ2-7
V: TRBV5-1
length: 13
CDR3: ASSLDSTSVDEQY

J: TRBJ1-4
V: TRBV20-1
length: 9
CDR3: SARVSEKLF

J: TRBJ1-2
V: TRBV10-3
length: 12
CDR3: AISGTGSNYGYT

J: TRBJ2-7
V: TRBV6-5
length: 9
CDR3: ASATLYEQY

J: TRBJ2-7
V: TRBV7-8
length: 12
CDR3: ATTQLRGVAEQY

J: TRBJ1-4
V: TRBV6-6
length: 14
CDR3: ASRTRWTGFGEKLF

J: TRBJ2-4
V: TRBV7-2
length: 13
CDR3: ASSLEGTEKNIQY

J: TRBJ2-7
V: TRBV2
length: 12
CDR3: AIKTREFPYEQY

J: TRBJ1-1
V: TRBV18
length: 13
CDR3: ASSPEARVNTEAF

J: TRBJ1-6
V: TRBV28
length: 10
CDR3: ASRVKGSPLH